The 26 T cell receptor beta chains presented below share a single source sample, sequenced in a study of T cell clones after liver transplantation. Assay used: immunoSEQ multiplex PCR; TCRdb lists only in-frame clones, some missing. In the table there are under 130,000 clones, about 81% of which are singletons. The input for sequencing was CD4+ T cells from blood, taken about 50 months after liver transplant. The receptors derive from a human patient who received a liver transplant. Some T cells may be supplied by the graft donor.

The V and J genes are TRBV5-1 and TRBJ2-5; 9 nucleotides agree with TRBD1. The CDR3 sequence is 15 residues long. Germline values: CDR1 SGHRS, CDR2 YFSETQ. V lost 4 bases to trimming and J lost 5 bases; unmatched junction nucleotides: 9. CDR3 protein: CASSRAGTGSETQYF. CDR3 bases: TGCGCCAGCAGCCGGGCAGGGACAGGGTCGGAGACCCAGTACTTC.

Concerning this clone: Relative to the germline gene, one junction end is altered; a read error may explain this. This chain uses TRBV4-2 with TRBJ2-5, with D perhaps matching TRBD1 (6 bases). Germline values: CDR1 LGHNA, CDR2 YNFKEQ. The length of the CDR3 is 14 residues. CDR3 sequence (DNA): TGTGCCACCAGCCAATCAGGGGCCCAAGAGACCCAGTACTTC. Amino acid sequence: CATSQSGAQETQYF.

This clone was observed once. The rearrangement joins TRBV5-1 to TRBJ2-3; a possible D gene is TRBD2 (5 bases). The germline V and J ends were trimmed by 4 bases and 1 base, with 10 bases remaining between them. In germline, CDR1 is SGHRS, CDR2 YFSETQ. The CDR3 consists of 14 residues. The CDR3 region is CASSPPGGTDTQYF. CDR3 DNA: TGCGCCAGCAGCCCCCCCGGGGGCACAGATACGCAGTATTTT.

CDR3 sequence: CASSATSGSNTGELFF. As DNA, the CDR3 is TGTGCCAGCAGCGCAACTAGCGGGAGTAACACCGGGGAGCTGTTTTTT. The rearrangement joins TRBV5-4 to TRBJ2-2; TRBD2 matches at 11 bases. Looked up from germline, CDR1 is SGHNT and CDR2 is YYREEE (reference sequence). J gave up 2 bases and V 4 bases, and 4 bases lay outside the gene matches. This CDR3 has 16 residues.

This clone occurred a few times. The rearrangement links TRBV11-3 to TRBJ2-3; D possibly corresponds to TRBD2 (7 bases). Trimming took off 5 bases at V and 2 bases at J, with 14 bases between the two ends. CDR1 and CDR2 from the germline V gene are SGHNT and YENEEA. The CDR3 loop spans 15 amino acids. CDR3 bases: TGTGCCAGCAGCCACGGGGGGCGTACCACAGATACGCAGTATTTT. Residues: CASSHGGRTTDTQYF.

The genes are TRBV9 and TRBJ1-1; D not resolved. Germline assignment: CDR1 SGDLS and CDR2 YYNGEE. This CDR3 has 14 amino acids. Trimming removed 4 bases from V and 3 bases from J, with 13 bases in between. CDR3 nucleotide sequence: TGTGCCAGCAGCCGGGCGGGAGTCGACACTGAAGCTTTCTTT. Protein sequence: CASSRAGVDTEAFF.

CDR3 loop: CASSLTSERGFDEQFF. The CDR3 nucleotides are TGTGCCAGCAGCTTGACATCCGAGCGGGGGTTCGATGAGCAGTTCTTC. The genes are TRBV7-3 and TRBJ2-1; 8 bases are shared with TRBD2. Germline V lookup: CDR1 SGHTA, CDR2 FQGTGA. Losses at the gene ends were 3 bases for V and 8 bases for J; bases not matched to a gene: 12. The CDR3 has 16 residues.

This chain links TRBV19 with TRBJ1-6; D is ambiguous. CDR3 size: 12 residues. CDR1 and CDR2 (germline): LNHDA, SQIVND (reference sequence). V was trimmed by 5 bases and J by 14 bases, leaving 13 bases between them. For the CDR3, the DNA is TGTGCCAGTAGTTATTTGGGCGAGGCCCTCCACTTT. This encodes CASSYLGEALHF.

The V gene is TRBV7-2, the J gene TRBJ2-1; 7 bases are shared with TRBD1. The CDR3 consists of 14 residues. The germline V gene has CDR1 SGHTA and CDR2 FQGNSA. Trimming at V came to 1 base and at J to 6 bases, leaving 3 bases not matched to a gene. The CDR3 protein is CASSLVRGRNEQFF. DNA for the CDR3: TGTGCCAGCAGCTTAGTTAGGGGGCGCAATGAGCAGTTCTTC.

The rearrangement links TRBV10-3 to TRBJ1-3; D remains unclear. The germline V gene has CDR1 ENHRY and CDR2 SYGVKD. This CDR3 region has 13 residues. The V end lost 2 bases, the J end lost 1 base, and 3 bases lay between the germline ends. In nucleotides, the CDR3 is TGTGCCATCAGTGAGGGTTCTGGAAACACCATATATTTT. Translation gives CAISEGSGNTIYF.

J is TRBJ1-2 and V is TRBV7-3; 8 positions agree with TRBD1. The germline gives CDR1 SGHTA, CDR2 FQGTGA. This CDR3 has 15 residues. Trimming cost V 3 bases and J 5 bases; bases outside gene matches: 8. Written as DNA, the CDR3 is TGTGCCAGCAGCTTGACCGGGACAGGATTATATGGCTACACCTTC. Its translation is CASSLTGTGLYGYTF.

The genes are TRBV2 and TRBJ1-2; 8 nucleotides align to TRBD1. V was pared by 6 bases and J by 8 bases, with 11 bases of the junction left unmatched. From germline, CDR1 is SNHLY and CDR2 FYNNEI. This CDR3 has 14 residues. CDR3 in DNA: TGTGCCAGCAGAATACAGGGGGGGGAGTCAGGCTACACCTTC. Translated, it gives CASRIQGGESGYTF.

The V and J genes are TRBV18 and TRBJ1-1, with D perhaps TRBD1 (6 bases). Germline CDR1 KGHSH, CDR2 LQKENI. Trimming pared 0 bases from V and 1 base from J, leaving 15 bases between. CDR3 size: 17 residues. Written as DNA, the CDR3 is TGTGCCAGCTCACCACCGAGTTTACACAGGGAGAACACTGAAGCTTTCTTT. It translates to CASSPPSLHRENTEAFF. The variable domain in full, completed from reference TRBV18 and TRBJ1-1, reads NAGVMQNPRHLVRRRGQEARLRCSPMKGHSHVYWYRQLPEEGLKFMVYLQKENIIDESGMPKERFSAEFPKEGPSILRIQQVVRGDSAAYFCASSPPSLHRENTEAFFGQGTRLTVV.

This sequence joins TRBV6-6 and TRBJ1-1; D might be TRBD1 (6 bases). CDR1 and CDR2 (germline): MNHNY, SVGAGI (reference sequence). The length of the CDR3 is 13 residues. Trimming removed 9 bases from V and 1 base from J, with 12 bases in between. This chain's CDR3 is CASLLQGNTEAFF. Here the CDR3 DNA reads TGTGCCAGTCTCCTACAGGGGAACACTGAAGCTTTCTTT.

This chain links TRBV25-1 with TRBJ1-6; possible D gene TRBD1, 6 bases. Trimming took 7 bases from V and 7 from J, leaving 14 bases between them. CDR1 MGHDK and CDR2 SYGVNS come from the germline V gene. The CDR3 totals 14 residues. The DNA of the CDR3 is TGTGCCAGCAAATCCGGGACAAGGAATTCACCCCTCCACTTT. Its translation is CASKSGTRNSPLHF.

The gene calls are TRBV7-2 and TRBJ1-2; 9 bases map to TRBD1. Trimming cost V 3 bases and J 8 bases; bases outside gene matches: 13. CDR3 length equals 16 residues. CDR1 and CDR2 (germline): SGHTA, FQGNSA. CDR3 DNA: TGTGCCAGCAGCTTCACATGGGACAGGGCGTATGGAGGCTACACCTTC. Its translation is CASSFTWDRAYGGYTF.

The chain's CDR3 is CASGPGLGQYNEQFF. The CDR3 DNA is TGTGCCAGCGGGCCGGGACTAGGACAATACAATGAGCAGTTCTTC. The chain has TRBV19 and TRBJ2-1; 8 bases line up with TRBD2. The CDR3 sequence is 15 residues long. The V and J ends lost 9 bases and 4 bases, in that order; junction bases with no gene match: 11. Germline CDR1 and CDR2: LNHDA and SQIVND (reference sequence). Combining the CDR3 with reference TRBV19 and TRBJ2-1 gives the whole variable domain DGGITQSPKYLFRKEGQNVTLSCEQNLNHDAMYWYRQDPGQGLRLIYYSQIVNDFQKGDIAEGYSVSREKKESFPLTVTSAQKNPTAFYLCASGPGLGQYNEQFFGPGTRLTVL.

The chain couples TRBV28 to TRBJ2-7; D is possibly TRBD2 (5 bases). CDR1 is MDHEN and CDR2 is SYDVKM in the germline V gene. V lost 3 bases and J lost 6, with 15 bases in between. The CDR3 is 14 residues long. CDR3 DNA sequence: TGTGCCAGCAGTTTGGGTGCGGTCGCGGGCGAGCAGTACTTC. Protein sequence: CASSLGAVAGEQYF. The full variable domain, rest sourced from reference TRBV28 and TRBJ2-7, is DVKVTQSSRYLVKRTGEKVFLECVQDMDHENMFWYRQDPGLGLRLIYFSYDVKMKEKGDIPEGYSVSREKKERFSLILESASTNQTSMYLCASSLGAVAGEQYFGPGTRLTVT.

This sequence joins TRBV11-1 and TRBJ1-2; D is possibly TRBD1 (5 bases). This CDR3 is built from 15 residues. CDR1 is SGHAT, CDR2 FQDESV, per germline (reference sequence). V shed 8 bases and J shed 7 bases, with 23 bases lying between them. The CDR3 DNA sequence: TGTGCCAGCCGGCCGGAGTTTACAGGCGCCGGTGGCTACACCTTC. Amino acid sequence: CASRPEFTGAGGYTF.

The chain recombines TRBV7-3 with TRBJ2-2; no firm D call. CDR1 is SGHTA, CDR2 FQGTGA, per germline. The CDR3 is made up of 13 amino acids. Between the trimmed V and J ends, which lost 8 bases and 4 bases, there was a span of 11 bases. This CDR3 is CASRVGATGELFF. Written as DNA, the CDR3 is TGTGCCAGCCGGGTCGGTGCCACCGGGGAGCTGTTTTTT.

The chain joins TRBV27 to TRBJ2-2; 8 bases match TRBD1. The germline V gene encodes CDR1 MNHEY and CDR2 SMNVEV (reference sequence). The CDR3 is 15 residues long. The V and J ends lost 2 bases and 4 bases, in that order; junction bases with no gene match: 3. CDR3 nucleotides: TGTGCCAGCAGTTTACGGGGACAGGCCACCGGGGAGCTGTTTTTT. Translation gives CASSLRGQATGELFF.

This clone showed up just once. The V call is TRBV29-1, the J call TRBJ2-1, with no clear D. V lost 5 bases and J lost 12, with 14 bases in between. Looked up from germline, CDR1 is SQVTM and CDR2 is ANQGSEA. This CDR3 has 11 residues. Here the CDR3 DNA reads TGCAGCGTTCCCAATGGCGTCGCGCAGTTCTTC. It codes for CSVPNGVAQFF.

V usage is TRBV6-5 and J usage is TRBJ1-1, with TRBD1 as a possible D gene (5 bases). Germline values: CDR1 MNHEY, CDR2 SVGAGI. The CDR3 has 14 residues. V lost 6 bases and J lost 1, with 12 bases in between. CDR3 DNA: TGTGCCAGCAGAGCAGGGCTTCAGAACACTGAAGCTTTCTTT. It yields the protein CASRAGLQNTEAFF.

This chain uses TRBV6-1 with TRBJ1-2; D remains ambiguous. CDR1 and CDR2 from the germline V gene are MNHNS and SASEGT. V was shortened by 8 bases and J by 4 bases, with 14 bases between the two germline ends. This CDR3 has 13 amino acids. As DNA, the CDR3 is TGTGCCAGCCAACTTGGGGTGGCCTATGGCTACACCTTC. Translation gives CASQLGVAYGYTF.

The table lists this clone with a few counts. The chain has TRBV5-1 and TRBJ2-2; D not certain. The germline CDR1 and CDR2 sequences are SGHRS and YFSETQ. The CDR3 extends over 13 amino acids. Trimming cost V 2 bases and J 6 bases, with 8 bases left between them. The CDR3 spells CASSLGLAGELFF. The CDR3 nucleotides read TGCGCCAGCAGCTTAGGTCTGGCCGGGGAGCTGTTTTTT.

The V gene is TRBV18, the J gene TRBJ2-7; TRBD2 matches 7 bases. With 4 bases clipped from V and 1 base from J, the junction kept 10 bases outside the gene matches. Germline V lookup: CDR1 KGHSH, CDR2 LQKENI. CDR3 length: 16 residues. The CDR3 loop reads CASSLGPGGQSYEQYF. CDR3 sequence (DNA): TGTGCCAGCTCACTCGGACCGGGAGGTCAATCCTACGAGCAGTACTTC.